The 25 T cell receptor beta chains given below trace back to one sample, sequenced in a study of technical replicates of blood from a handful of donors (dated by TCRdb to about 2017). To prepare the library, the immunoSEQ multiplex PCR assay was applied. The table comes from immuneACCESS by way of TCRdb, which keeps in-frame sequences with V and J called. Part of the clones is missing from these tables; in studies checked, under half for an unresolved V gene and the rest for unknown reasons. For this sample the table gives around 100,000 clones, of which about 95% were detected only once. The ten largest clonotypes hold roughly 0.35% of the sample. What was sequenced was T cells isolated from PBMCs. The origin of the receptors is a human donor in good health.

The table lists this clone with a few counts. This chain connects TRBV13 to TRBJ2-1; 7 positions agree with TRBD2. The length of the CDR3 is 16 residues. Per germline, CDR1 PRHDT and CDR2 FYEKMQ (reference sequence). Germline trimming cut 8 bases from V and 9 bases from J; bases unmatched to any gene: 19. CDR3 bases: TGTGCCAGCCAACCCACGCGGGTGGGAGGGCCTCTTGAGCAGTTCTTC. Amino acids: CASQPTRVGGPLEQFF.

V is TRBV7-6 and J is TRBJ1-1; D unclear. CDR1 and CDR2 (germline): SGHVS, FNYEAQ. This CDR3 is 14 amino acids long. Trimming removed 5 bases from V and 1 base from J, with 11 bases in between. The chain's CDR3 is CASSLLGRNTEAFF. CDR3 in DNA: TGTGCCAGCAGCCTCCTAGGCAGGAACACTGAAGCTTTCTTT.

A single count supports this clone. The V call is TRBV28, the J call TRBJ1-5; the match to TRBD1 covers 9 bases. This CDR3 is 14 amino acids long. Germline V lookup: CDR1 MDHEN, CDR2 SYDVKM. With 3 bases clipped from V and 7 bases from J, the junction kept 4 bases outside the gene matches. CDR3 in amino acids: CASSLTGGGQPQHF. In DNA form, the CDR3 reads TGTGCCAGCAGTTTGACAGGGGGAGGGCAGCCCCAGCATTTT.

The chain recombines TRBV9 with TRBJ2-7, with TRBD2 matching 10 bases. The CDR3 is 16 amino acids. Germline V gene sequence: CDR1 SGDLS, CDR2 YYNGEE. V trimming: 0 bases; J trimming: 2 bases; junction bases outside the gene matches: 5. CDR3 nucleotides: TGTGCCAGCAGCGTAGGAGCGGGAGGGTCGGCCTACGAGCAGTACTTC. It specifies CASSVGAGGSAYEQYF.

This clone was seen a single time. The chain links TRBV2 to TRBJ2-7; possible D gene TRBD2, 5 bases. The CDR3 is made up of 12 amino acids. Trimming removed 7 bases at V and 0 bases at J, with 7 bases between. From germline, CDR1 is SNHLY and CDR2 FYNNEI. The CDR3, as DNA: TGTGCCAGCATCGGGATCTCCTACGAGCAGTACTTC. Translating it yields CASIGISYEQYF.

The chain couples TRBV11-2 to TRBJ2-7; 9 positions match TRBD2. This CDR3 region has 15 residues. CDR1 and CDR2 from the germline V gene are SGHAT and FQNNGV. Trimming at V came to 1 base and at J to 4 bases, leaving 5 bases not matched to a gene. CDR3 bases: TGTGCCAGCAGCTTAGTTGTTAGCGGGAGTTACGAGCAGTACTTC. Translation gives CASSLVVSGSYEQYF. The full variable domain, with the rest looked up from reference TRBV11-2 and TRBJ2-7, is EAGVAQSPRYKIIEKRQSVAFWCNPISGHATLYWYQQILGQGPKLLIQFQNNGVVDDSQLPKDRFSAERLKGVDSTLKIQPAKLEDSAVYLCASSLVVSGSYEQYFGPGTRLTVT.

This chain connects TRBV28 to TRBJ2-1, with 12 bases matching TRBD2. The CDR3 contains 15 residues. J was trimmed by 9 bases and V by 2 bases; bases with no gene match: 5. Germline V CDR1 and CDR2: MDHEN, SYDVKM. CDR3 protein: CASSLILAGGGEQFF. The CDR3 DNA reads TGTGCCAGCAGTTTAATACTAGCGGGAGGTGGTGAGCAGTTCTTC.

The V and J genes are TRBV4-1 and TRBJ2-1; D perhaps matches TRBD2 (5 bases). V shed 0 bases and J shed 2 bases, with 11 bases lying between them. The CDR3 covers 16 residues. Per germline, CDR1 MGHRA and CDR2 YSYEKL. CDR3 in DNA: TGCGCCAGCAGCCAAGACGGAGACTACACCTACAATGAGCAGTTCTTC. It is translated as CASSQDGDYTYNEQFF.

The J gene is TRBJ2-3, the V gene TRBV25-1, with 8 bases fitting TRBD1. Unmatched junction bases numbered 9, after V lost 8 bases and J lost 2 bases. The germline CDR1 and CDR2 sequences are MGHDK and SYGVNS. This CDR3 is built from 15 residues. The CDR3 protein is CASGLGTGFTDTQYF. The DNA of the CDR3 is TGTGCCAGCGGCCTCGGGACAGGCTTCACAGATACGCAGTATTTT. Variable domain in full (rest from reference TRBV25-1 and TRBJ2-3): EADIYQTPRYLVIGTGKKITLECSQTMGHDKMYWYQQDPGMELHLIHYSYGVNSTEKGDLSSESTVSRIRTEHFPLTLESARPSHTSQYLCASGLGTGFTDTQYFGPGTRLTVL.

The V and J genes are TRBV7-2 and TRBJ2-3, with D maybe TRBD2 (6 bases). This CDR3 comprises 15 residues. V was cut by 1 base and J by 3 bases, with 11 bases left in between. Germline CDR1 SGHTA, CDR2 FQGNSA. Here the CDR3 DNA reads TGTGCCAGCAGCTTAGGATCGGGAGATACAGATACGCAGTATTTT. It yields the protein CASSLGSGDTDTQYF. The full variable domain, with the rest looked up from reference TRBV7-2 and TRBJ2-3, is GAGVSQSPSNKVTEKGKDVELRCDPISGHTALYWYRQSLGQGLEFLIYFQGNSAPDKSGLPSDRFSAERTGGSVSTLTIQRTQQEDSAVYLCASSLGSGDTDTQYFGPGTRLTVL.

The chain recombines TRBV6-5 with TRBJ1-1; the D gene is possibly TRBD1 (6 bases). Germline V gene lookup returns CDR1 MNHEY and CDR2 SVGAGI. Trimming took 10 bases from V and 4 from J, leaving 16 bases between them. This CDR3 spans 13 amino acids. The CDR3 reads CAIIGRGGTEAFF. The CDR3 coding sequence is TGTGCCATTATAGGAAGGGGGGGCACTGAAGCTTTCTTT.

This rearrangement joins TRBV11-3 to TRBJ2-7, with TRBD2 as a possible D gene (5 bases). CDR1 is SGHNT, CDR2 YENEEA, per germline. Trimming pared 1 base from V and 1 base from J, leaving 11 bases between. The CDR3 runs 15 residues. The CDR3 loop reads CASSLAGTWSYEQYF. The CDR3 nucleotides read TGTGCCAGCAGCTTAGCGGGAACATGGTCCTACGAGCAGTACTTC. The full variable domain, its missing parts supplied by reference TRBV11-3 and TRBJ2-7, is EAGVVQSPRYKIIEKKQPVAFWCNPISGHNTLYWYLQNLGQGPELLIRYENEEAVDDSQLPKDRFSAERLKGVDSTLKIQPAELGDSAVYLCASSLAGTWSYEQYFGPGTRLTVT.

V is TRBV30 and J is TRBJ2-7; TRBD2 agrees at 11 bases. The V gene's germline CDR1 is GTSNPN and CDR2 SVGIG (reference sequence). The CDR3 is 14 amino acids. The V and J ends lost 5 bases and 2 bases, in that order; junction bases with no gene match: 5. DNA of the CDR3: TGTGCCTGGGCGGGACTAGCGGATACCTACGAGCAGTACTTC. Protein product: CAWAGLADTYEQYF.

V and J are TRBV10-3 and TRBJ2-7; maybe TRBD1 (7 bases). Germline V CDR1 and CDR2: ENHRY, SYGVKD. V shed 4 bases and J shed 0 bases, with 10 bases lying between them. The CDR3 has 14 amino acids. The CDR3 bases are TGTGCCATCAGTGGGAGGGACAGCTCCTACGAGCAGTACTTC. This encodes CAISGRDSSYEQYF.

The chain recombines TRBV5-1 with TRBJ2-1, with 7 bases lining up with TRBD1. The V gene end was trimmed by 0 bases and the J gene end by 4 bases; junction bases not matched to a gene: 7. Germline lookup yields CDR1 SGHRS and CDR2 YFSETQ. The CDR3 runs to 16 residues. CDR3 sequence reads: CASSLEPGQFYNEQFF. The DNA for the CDR3 is TGCGCCAGCAGCTTGGAACCGGGACAGTTTTACAATGAGCAGTTCTTC.

The chain couples TRBV9 to TRBJ2-3; 8 bases map to TRBD2. The CDR3 loop spans 15 amino acids. Per the germline V gene, CDR1 is SGDLS and CDR2 is YYNGEE. Trimming took 1 base from V and 6 from J; bases not matched to a gene: 7. Here the CDR3 reads CASSVSGRASDTQYF. CDR3 DNA sequence: TGTGCCAGCAGCGTATCCGGGAGGGCCTCGGATACGCAGTATTTT.

The chain carries TRBV29-1 and TRBJ1-1; D uncertain. The germline V gene encodes CDR1 SQVTM and CDR2 ANQGSEA. This CDR3 is built from 13 residues. The V end lost 6 bases, the J end lost 0 bases, and 11 bases lay between the germline ends. Written as DNA, the CDR3 is TGCAGCGTGAAGAGAACTATGAACACTGAAGCTTTCTTT. Translated, it gives CSVKRTMNTEAFF.

CDR3 residues: CASSQGTVLGYTF. In DNA, the CDR3 is TGTGCCAGCAGCCAAGGGACAGTCCTTGGCTACACCTTC. The chain joins TRBV4-2 to TRBJ1-2; a possible D gene is TRBD1 (6 bases). This CDR3 comprises 13 residues. The V and J ends lost 1 base and 7 bases respectively, with 10 bases between them. Germline V gene data show CDR1 as LGHNA and CDR2 as YNFKEQ.

This chain joins TRBV19 and TRBJ1-2, with TRBD1 identical over 11 bases. The J segment lost 7 bases and the V segment lost 3 bases, leaving 7 bases of the junction unmatched. The CDR3 extends over 15 amino acids. Germline V CDR1 and CDR2: LNHDA, SQIVND (reference sequence). CDR3 sequence reads: CASSINRDRGFGYTF. For the CDR3, the DNA is TGTGCCAGTAGTATCAACCGGGACAGGGGGTTTGGCTACACCTTC.

The V and J genes are TRBV7-9 and TRBJ1-1; D not resolved. The germline V gene has CDR1 SEHNR and CDR2 FQNEAQ (reference sequence). The length of the CDR3 is 12 residues. Trimming stripped 4 bases from V and 5 bases from J, with 8 bases between. The CDR3 here is CASSWEGTEAFF. The CDR3 coding sequence is TGTGCCAGCAGCTGGGAGGGAACTGAAGCTTTCTTT.

A single count supports this clone. The CDR3 DNA is TGTGCCAGCATCGGACAGGGGGTGAACACTGAAGCTTTCTTT. Amino acids: CASIGQGVNTEAFF. The J gene is TRBJ1-1, the V gene TRBV11-3, with 10 bases that match TRBD1. In germline, CDR1 is SGHNT, CDR2 YENEEA. With V trimmed by 7 bases and J by 0 bases, 2 bases remained unmatched. The length of the CDR3 is 14 residues.

The V call is TRBV6-5, the J call TRBJ2-1; TRBD2 is a possible D gene (6 bases). Germline assignment: CDR1 MNHEY and CDR2 SVGAGI. The CDR3 consists of 13 residues. Trimming stripped 2 bases from V and 9 bases from J, with 11 bases between. CDR3 in DNA: TGTGCCAGCAGTTACGGAGGGTTCAGTGAGCAGTTCTTC. Its protein is CASSYGGFSEQFF.

V usage is TRBV5-1 and J usage is TRBJ2-1; 15 nucleotides match TRBD2. V trimming: 4 bases; J trimming: 7 bases; junction bases outside the gene matches: 6. Germline V gene lookup returns CDR1 SGHRS and CDR2 YFSETQ. This CDR3 is built from 16 residues. The CDR3 loop is CASSLGLAGGENEQFF. The CDR3 bases are TGCGCCAGCAGCCTGGGACTAGCGGGAGGAGAAAATGAGCAGTTCTTC.

The V and J genes are TRBV19 and TRBJ2-2; 9 bases match TRBD1. Germline assignment: CDR1 LNHDA and CDR2 SQIVND (reference sequence). The CDR3 contains 14 residues. V gave up 7 bases and J gave up 5 bases; unmatched junction bases: 5. In DNA form, the CDR3 reads TGTGCCAGTACCCGACAGGGGGTGACCGGGGAGCTGTTTTTT. Translation: CASTRQGVTGELFF.

The chain couples TRBV6-6 to TRBJ1-1; D gene uncertain. Germline-derived CDR1 and CDR2 are MNHNY and SVGAGI (reference sequence). Deletions cut 8 bases from V and 6 bases from J, with 13 bases between. The CDR3 has 12 amino acids. The CDR3 sequence is CASGSGYSEAFF. The CDR3 nucleotides are TGTGCCAGCGGTTCGGGGTACTCTGAAGCTTTCTTT.